This is a list of T cell receptor beta chains from one sample in a study of cytomegalovirus exposure and HLA in healthy donors. Generated by immunoSEQ multiplex PCR, the TCRdb table keeps only in-frame clones and is missing some. The sample lists around 180,000 clones, roughly 80% occurring once. Sequencing was done on a sample of PBMCs. These receptors originate from a man aged 55 to 70 in good health and CMV-seronegative. CDR3s include the opening cysteine and the closing phenylalanine or tryptophan. A D gene is named only where the DNA matches it firmly. Part of the rows lack a size; the others show once, few, many or a class for expanded clones.

>TRBJ2-7|TRBV18|-|-
CASSPIREAHEQYF
TGTGCCAGCTCACCAATCAGGGAGGCCCACGAGCAGTACTTC
>TRBJ2-1|TRBV7-2|-|TRBD2
CASSVGTSGAGYNEQFF
TGTGCCAGCAGCGTCGGGACTAGCGGGGCCGGTTACAATGAGCAGTTCTTC
>TRBJ1-2|TRBV13|-|-
CASSGPGQLNYGYTF
TGTGCCAGCAGCGGCCCGGGACAACTCAACTATGGCTACACCTTC
>TRBJ2-5|TRBV2|once|TRBD1
CASSDGGTGGADETQYF
TGTGCCAGCAGTGACGGGGGAACAGGGGGCGCAGATGAGACCCAGTACTTC
>TRBJ2-2|TRBV4-2|-|TRBD2
CASSQASGGAGELFF
TGTGCCAGCAGCCAAGCCAGCGGGGGGGCGGGGGAGCTGTTTTTT
>TRBJ2-5|TRBV4-3|-|TRBD2
CASSQDRGGGWETQYF
TGCGCCAGCAGCCAAGATAGGGGCGGGGGTTGGGAGACCCAGTACTTC
>TRBJ2-7|TRBV19|-|-
CASTIGQLPYEQYF
TGTGCCAGTACCATTGGACAGTTACCCTACGAGCAGTACTTC
>TRBJ1-5|TRBV19|-|-
CASNLGDQPQHF
TGTGCCAGTAACTTAGGGGATCAGCCCCAGCATTTT
>TRBJ1-6|TRBV10-3|-|TRBD1
CAISEGPDRVDSPLHF
TGTGCCATCAGTGAGGGTCCCGACAGGGTGGATTCACCCCTCCACTTT
>TRBJ1-4|TRBV7-9|-|-
CASSFLAANEKLFF
TGTGCCAGCAGCTTTCTGGCTGCTAATGAAAAACTGTTTTTT
>TRBJ1-6|TRBV18|once|-
CASSPRMGGVDNSPLHF
TGTGCCAGCTCACCACGGATGGGGGGGGTCGATAATTCACCCCTCCACTTT
>TRBJ2-3|TRBV6-4|-|TRBD1
CASSDQQGSTDTQYF
TGTGCCAGCAGTGACCAACAGGGGAGCACAGATACGCAGTATTTT
>TRBJ1-2|TRBV6-4|-|-
CASSPSQGNYGYTF
TGTGCCAGCAGTCCAAGCCAGGGAAACTATGGCTACACCTTC
>TRBJ1-2|TRBV2|-|-
CASSEVQGSNYGYTF
TGTGCCAGCAGTGAAGTTCAGGGATCCAACTATGGCTACACCTTC
>TRBJ1-2|TRBV4-3|-|-
CASSQDNRRVFYTF
TGCGCCAGCAGCCAAGATAACCGGAGGGTCTTCTACACCTTC
>TRBJ2-1|TRBV5-4|-|-
CASSLQGSAPYNEQFF
TGTGCCAGCAGTTTACAGGGTAGTGCGCCCTACAATGAGCAGTTCTTC
>TRBJ1-2|TRBV4-1|-|-
CASSQGGTAYGYTF
TGCGCCAGCAGCCAAGGCGGGACGGCCTATGGCTACACCTTC
>TRBJ2-1|TRBV9|-|-
CASSVGPGYGGHEQFF
-
>TRBJ2-7|TRBV27|-|-
CATSTGSGTYEQYF
TGTGCCACCTCCACCGGGTCGGGGACCTACGAGCAGTACTTC
>TRBJ2-7|TRBV7-9|few|TRBD1
CASSRLGQGSYEQYF
TGTGCCAGCAGCCGTCTGGGACAGGGCTCCTACGAGCAGTACTTC
>TRBJ1-1|TRBV27|-|-
CATRRGSEAFF
TGTGCCACCCGAAGGGGGAGTGAAGCTTTCTTT
>TRBJ2-5|TRBV2|few|TRBD1
CASSRQGGGETQYF
TGTGCCAGCAGCCGACAGGGGGGTGGAGAGACCCAGTACTTC
>TRBJ2-3|TRBV5-4|-|TRBD2
CASSLSAGVRSDTQYF
TGTGCCAGCAGCTTGTCAGCGGGAGTAAGGTCAGATACGCAGTATTTT
>TRBJ2-1|TRBV14|few|-
CASSQNRETEQFF
TGTGCCAGCAGCCAAAACAGGGAAACTGAGCAGTTCTTC
>TRBJ2-5|TRBV6-1|-|TRBD1
CASSPRQGRETQYF
TGTGCCAGCAGTCCTCGACAGGGACGGGAGACCCAGTACTTC
>TRBJ2-2|TRBV27|once|TRBD1
CASRWDRMAGELFF
TGTGCCAGCCGATGGGACAGAATGGCCGGGGAGCTGTTTTTT
>TRBJ2-5|TRBV30|-|-
CAWSVLHGLGMIGETQYF
TGTGCCTGGAGTGTACTCCACGGACTTGGCATGATTGGGGAGACCCAGTACTTC
>TRBJ2-3|TRBV5-1|-|TRBD1
CASSSTGGTDTQYF
TGCGCCAGCAGCTCGACAGGGGGCACAGATACGCAGTATTTT
>TRBJ2-2|TRBV27|-|TRBD2
CASSSELPGGSNTGELFF
TGTGCCAGCAGTTCCGAATTACCGGGGGGTTCGAACACCGGGGAGCTGTTTTTT
>TRBJ2-7|TRBV29-1|few|TRBD2
CSVLKTGGNHEQYF
TGCAGCGTATTAAAGACCGGGGGGAACCACGAGCAGTACTTC
>TRBJ2-7|TRBV18|-|TRBD1
CASSPEQGAWGEQYF
TGTGCCAGCTCACCAGAGCAGGGGGCTTGGGGCGAGCAGTACTTC
>TRBJ2-1|TRBV11-2|-|TRBD1
CASNSLGQGGRFF
TGTGCCAGCAACTCACTGGGACAGGGGGGAAGGTTCTTC
>TRBJ2-7|TRBV15|few|TRBD2
CATGLAGNYYEQYF
TGTGCCACAGGACTAGCGGGGAACTACTACGAGCAGTACTTC
>TRBJ2-3|TRBV19|-|TRBD1
CASSADRAGPTDTQYF
TGTGCCAGTAGTGCGGACAGGGCCGGCCCCACAGATACGCAGTATTTT
>TRBJ1-2|TRBV7-9|-|-
CASSLILPHQPDYGYTF
TGTGCCAGCAGCCTAATCCTACCCCACCAACCCGACTATGGCTACACCTTC
>TRBJ2-1|TRBV27|-|TRBD2
CASTLAGAGEQFF
TGTGCCAGCACTCTAGCGGGAGCAGGTGAGCAGTTCTTC
>TRBJ2-2|TRBV19|-|-
CASSTTANTGELFF
TGTGCCAGTAGTACGACAGCGAACACCGGGGAGCTGTTTTTT
>TRBJ2-7|TRBV10-3|-|TRBD1
CAIRDRTYEQYF
TGTGCCATAAGGGACAGAACCTACGAGCAGTACTTC
>TRBJ1-1|TRBV6-1|-|-
CASSVLGSNTEAFF
TGTGCCAGCAGTGTACTAGGGTCGAACACTGAAGCTTTCTTT
>TRBJ1-6|TRBV5-1|-|-
CASSSKQGGNSPLNF
TGCGCCAGCAGCTCTAAACAGGGAGGGAATTCACCCCTCAACTTT
>TRBJ2-7|TRBV5-4|-|TRBD2
CASSRTSGSTYEQYF
TGTGCCAGCAGCCGCACTAGCGGGAGCACCTACGAGCAGTACTTC
>TRBJ1-4|TRBV2|few|TRBD1
CASSPVGQGAGKLFF
TGTGCCAGCAGCCCCGTGGGACAGGGTGCCGGAAAACTGTTTTTT
>TRBJ1-5|TRBV18|-|TRBD1
CASSLGQGYQPQHF
TGTGCCAGCTCACTGGGACAGGGATATCAGCCCCAGCATTTT
>TRBJ1-5|TRBV30|once|TRBD1
CAWSRQGDQPQHF
TGTGCCTGGAGTCGACAGGGAGACCAGCCCCAGCATTTT
>TRBJ2-3|TRBV7-9|-|TRBD2
CASSPNIAGVSVDTQYF
TGTGCCAGCAGCCCTAATATAGCGGGAGTGTCGGTAGATACGCAGTATTTT
>TRBJ2-1|TRBV5-1|-|TRBD2
CASSSTSGVNEQFF
TGCGCCAGCAGCTCGACTAGCGGGGTGAACGAGCAGTTCTTC
>TRBJ2-7|TRBV6-5|-|-
CASTGGGPGEQYF
TGTGCCAGCACGGGCGGGGGCCCCGGGGAGCAGTACTTC
>TRBJ2-5|TRBV7-9|-|TRBD1
CASNYATGQETQYF
TGTGCCAGCAACTACGCGACAGGGCAAGAGACCCAGTACTTC
>TRBJ2-5|TRBV7-9|-|TRBD2
CASSSGTSGETQYF
TGTGCCAGCAGCTCAGGGACTAGCGGCGAGACCCAGTACTTC
>TRBJ2-5|TRBV7-2|-|-
CASSRWGEETQYF
TGTGCCAGCAGTCGATGGGGGGAAGAGACCCAGTACTTC
>TRBJ1-3|TRBV5-1|-|-
CASSYKDSPGPGNTIYF
TGCGCCAGCAGCTACAAGGACAGCCCTGGTCCTGGAAACACCATATATTTT
>TRBJ1-5|TRBV27|-|TRBD1
CASRRGRGQGESNQPQHF
TGTGCCAGCAGACGGGGGCGGGGACAGGGAGAATCAAATCAGCCCCAGCATTTT
>TRBJ1-4|TRBV7-2|-|-
CASSSPTGASAEKLFF
TGTGCCAGCAGCTCTCCAACAGGCGCTAGTGCTGAAAAACTGTTTTTT
>TRBJ2-3|TRBV7-8|once|TRBD2
CASSLVASGRSDTQYF
TGTGCCAGCAGCTTAGTCGCTAGCGGGAGATCAGATACGCAGTATTTT
>TRBJ2-7|TRBV6-1|-|TRBD2
CASSARGGYEQYF
TGTGCCAGCAGTGCCCGGGGGGGGTACGAGCAGTACTTC
>TRBJ2-1|TRBV14|few|-
CASSLSRREQFF
TGTGCCAGCAGCCTTAGTCGTCGTGAGCAGTTCTTC
>TRBJ1-1|TRBV11-1|-|-
CASSLMTASNTEAFF
TGTGCCAGCAGCCTTATGACAGCTTCTAACACTGAAGCTTTCTTT
>TRBJ2-5|TRBV6-5|-|TRBD1
CASSRTGQETQYF
TGTGCCAGCAGCCGGACAGGTCAAGAGACCCAGTACTTC
>TRBJ2-7|TRBV7-6|-|TRBD1
CASSLVVGTGGVYEQYF
TGTGCCAGCAGCTTAGTAGTGGGGACAGGGGGAGTCTACGAGCAGTACTTC